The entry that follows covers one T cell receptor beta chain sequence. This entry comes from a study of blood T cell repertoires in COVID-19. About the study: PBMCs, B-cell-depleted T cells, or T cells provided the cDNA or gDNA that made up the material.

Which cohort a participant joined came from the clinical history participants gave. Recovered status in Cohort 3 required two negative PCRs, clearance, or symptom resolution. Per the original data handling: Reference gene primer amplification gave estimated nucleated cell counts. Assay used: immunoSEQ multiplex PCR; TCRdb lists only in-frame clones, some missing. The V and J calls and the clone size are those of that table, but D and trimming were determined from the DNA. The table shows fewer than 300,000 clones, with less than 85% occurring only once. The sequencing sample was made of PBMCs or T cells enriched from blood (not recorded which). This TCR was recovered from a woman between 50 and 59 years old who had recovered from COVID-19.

The CDR3 loop is CASSQLGQNYGYTF. CDR3 bases: TGTGCCAGCAGCCAGCTGGGACAGAACTATGGCTACACCTTC. The gene calls are TRBV14 and TRBJ1-2; TRBD1 matches 7 bases. This CDR3 comprises 14 residues. Germline V gene sequence: CDR1 SGHDN, CDR2 FVKESK. V trimming: 3 bases; J trimming: 2 bases; junction bases outside the gene matches: 3.